The 21 T cell receptor beta chains below come from one sample, sequenced in a study of blood T cells in healthy people across ages. A second PCR of 7 to 11 cycles used a sample-barcoded 5' primer and a J-beta primer mix. TCRdb reanalysed the 5' RACE reads using MiXCR and keeps one entry per CDR3 protein. The sample lists 1.4 million to 1.5 million distinct CDR3 sequences, approximately 42% occurring once. Sequenced input: blood. The receptors stem from a woman aged 18-29 years in good health.

The CDR3 reads CASSAPIEEQFF. CDR3 coding DNA: TGTGCCAGCAGTGCCCCCATAGAGGAGCAGTTCTTC. This chain links TRBV6-1 with TRBJ2-1; D gene uncertain. The CDR3 sequence is 12 residues long. V gave up 4 bases and J gave up 10 bases, with 11 bases separating them. Germline V lookup: CDR1 MNHNS, CDR2 SASEGT.

About this clonotype: A clone one base away is much larger, so this may be a read error. The chain links TRBV29-1 to TRBJ2-7; D is uncertain. This CDR3 has 11 amino acids. The V gene's germline CDR1 is SQVTM and CDR2 ANQGSEA. V lost 1 base, J lost 2 bases, and 3 bases lay in between. The CDR3 nucleotides read TGCAGCGTTGAAGCAACCTACGAGCAGTACTTC. Protein sequence: CSVEATYEQYF.

The J gene is TRBJ2-7, the V gene TRBV9; 13 bases fit TRBD2. The CDR3 totals 16 residues. Germline trimming cut 3 bases from V and 6 bases from J; bases unmatched to any gene: 9. From germline, CDR1 is SGDLS and CDR2 YYNGEE. The CDR3 spells CASSASTSGRAAEQYF. The CDR3 DNA is TGTGCCAGCAGCGCTAGTACTAGCGGGAGGGCCGCCGAGCAGTACTTC.

There are a few counts of this clonotype. V is TRBV6-6 and J is TRBJ2-2; 10 bases are shared with TRBD2. The germline V gene has CDR1 MNHNY and CDR2 SVGAGI (reference sequence). The length of the CDR3 is 16 residues. Trimming at V came to 0 bases and at J to 8 bases, leaving 6 bases not matched to a gene. DNA of the CDR3: TGTGCCAGCAGTTACTCGCCTAGCGGGAGTGGGGGGGAGCTGTTTTTT. Protein sequence: CASSYSPSGSGGELFF.

This clonotype was detected a few times. The chain couples TRBV20-1 to TRBJ2-2, with TRBD2 as a possible D gene (6 bases). The germline CDR1 and CDR2 sequences are DFQATT and SNEGSKA (reference sequence). V was clipped by 0 bases and J by 5 bases, with 16 bases between them. The CDR3 has 16 amino acids. The CDR3 protein is CSARDLVEGRTGELFF. DNA of the CDR3: TGCAGTGCTAGAGATTTGGTGGAGGGGCGGACCGGGGAGCTGTTTTTT.

V gene TRBV21-1 combines with J gene TRBJ1-2; no check of the table's D call, TRBD1, against the DNA was made. TRBV21-1 is a pseudogene segment. The length of the CDR3 is 16 residues. The DNA for the CDR3 is TGTGCCAGCAGGTCCCCACAGGGGGCGCCTGGGTATGGCTACACCTTC. Translated, it gives CASRSPQGAPGYGYTF.

This clonotype was counted a few times. V and J are TRBV7-6 and TRBJ2-1; TRBD2 matches at 10 bases. The DNA matches TRBJ2-7 better at its end, which makes the J call doubtful. CDR1 SGHVS and CDR2 FNYEAQ come from the germline V gene. The CDR3 is made up of 16 amino acids. CDR3 region: CASSLVGTSDYNEQYF. Written as DNA, the CDR3 is TGTGCCAGCAGCTTAGTGGGGACTAGCGACTACAATGAGCAGTACTTC.

The gene calls are TRBV6-2 or TRBV6-3 and TRBJ1-1; the D gene is possibly TRBD1 (6 bases). The CDR3 covers 17 residues. The germline gives CDR1 MNHEY, CDR2 SVGEGT. Trimming left V 8 bases short and J 4 bases short, with 26 bases between. DNA for the CDR3: TGTGCCAGCCCTAAGGGGGGTGGCAGAACCGGGAGCACTGAAGCTTTCTTT. Its translation: CASPKGGGRTGSTEAFF.

J is TRBJ2-3 and V is TRBV20-1; TRBD2 aligns across 13 bases. The CDR3 consists of 15 residues. J lost 8 bases, V lost 4 bases, and 9 bases had no gene match. CDR1 and CDR2 from the germline V gene are DFQATT and SNEGSKA (reference sequence). CDR3 protein: CSATELAGGLRTQYF. CDR3 in DNA: TGCAGTGCTACTGAACTAGCGGGGGGGCTCCGTACGCAGTATTTT.

The V and J genes are TRBV12-3 or TRBV12-4 and TRBJ2-1, with 9 bases that match TRBD2. Unmatched junction bases numbered 5, after V lost 6 bases and J lost 2 bases. The CDR3 runs 15 residues. CDR3 sequence reads: CASRSSGKPYNEQFF. The CDR3 nucleotides are TGTGCCAGCAGGTCTAGCGGGAAACCCTACAATGAGCAGTTCTTC.

This clonotype has a handful of counts. The rearrangement links TRBV10-3 to TRBJ1-1; D not certain. V dropped 7 bases and J dropped 6 bases, with 15 bases sitting between them. CDR3 length: 13 amino acids. CDR1 is ENHRY and CDR2 is SYGVKD in the germline V gene. The CDR3 DNA is TGTGCCATCATTGGGGAGGGATCGGCTGAAGCTTTCTTT. Its protein product is CAIIGEGSAEAFF.

This chain links TRBV6-1 with TRBJ2-1; maybe TRBD2 (7 bases). The V gene lost 2 bases and the J gene lost 2 bases, with 13 bases spanning the gap. The V gene's germline CDR1 is MNHNS and CDR2 SASEGT. The CDR3 is made up of 16 amino acids. The CDR3 DNA reads as TGTGCCAGCAGTGAAAGGGGGAGGGTCCCCTACAATGAGCAGTTCTTC. Encoded protein: CASSERGRVPYNEQFF.

J is TRBJ1-1 and V is TRBV3-1, with a weak D call TRBD1 (5 bases). V was shortened by 4 bases and J by 8 bases, with 14 bases between the two germline ends. Germline V gene lookup returns CDR1 LGHDT and CDR2 YNNKEL (reference sequence). This CDR3 contains 13 residues. CDR3 region: CASSLGLRGEAFF. Here the CDR3 DNA reads TGTGCCAGCAGCCTGGGACTTAGAGGCGAAGCTTTCTTT.

In its sample, this clonotype was seen a few times. The chain uses TRBV20-1 and TRBJ2-4; D unclear. Germline-derived CDR1 and CDR2 are DFQATT and SNEGSKA (reference sequence). V lost 5 bases to trimming and J lost 5 bases, with 10 bases between them. This CDR3 has 12 residues. CDR3 DNA: TGCAGTGCTTACGGGCCGGAAAACATTCAGTACTTC. It codes for CSAYGPENIQYF.

The chain joins TRBV18 to TRBJ1-4; D unresolved. V lost 3 bases, J lost 4 bases, and 9 bases lay in between. This CDR3 has 14 amino acids. Germline values: CDR1 KGHSH, CDR2 LQKENI. The CDR3 sequence: CASSPLADNEKLFF. In DNA form, the CDR3 reads TGTGCCAGCTCACCTCTGGCGGATAATGAAAAACTGTTTTTT.

The chain employs TRBV29-1 and TRBJ2-1, with D unclear. The CDR3 covers 12 residues. Trimming took 6 bases from V and 4 from J, leaving 10 bases between them. The germline gives CDR1 SQVTM, CDR2 ANQGSEA. In DNA form, the CDR3 reads TGCAGCGTAAAGGGTGGATACAATGAGCAGTTCTTC. Protein sequence: CSVKGGYNEQFF.

This clonotype appeared a few times. The chain couples TRBV5-1 to TRBJ2-3; D is perhaps TRBD1 (6 bases). Germline V gene sequence: CDR1 SGHRS, CDR2 YFSETQ. Trimming removed 4 bases at V and 2 bases at J, with 20 bases between. There are 17 residues in the CDR3. The CDR3 coding sequence is TGCGCCAGCAGCGCGCTACAGGGATCAGCGATCACAGATACGCAGTATTTT. Its translation: CASSALQGSAITDTQYF.

This clonotype showed up just a few times. The genes are TRBV7-7 and TRBJ2-5, with D tentatively TRBD1 (6 bases). Per germline, CDR1 SSHAT and CDR2 FNYEAQ (reference sequence). The V and J ends lost 2 bases and 4 bases respectively, with 26 bases between them. The CDR3 length is 19 residues. The CDR3, as DNA: TGTGCCAGCAGCTTATCCCGGACAGTCGACATGGACTGTCTAGAGACCCAGTACTTC. Translating gives CASSLSRTVDMDCLETQYF.

The sample holds a few counts of this clonotype. The chain combines TRBV10-1 with TRBJ1-1, with a weak D call TRBD1 (5 bases). V gave up 6 bases and J gave up 1 base, with 9 bases separating them. The CDR3 consists of 13 residues. Germline values: CDR1 WNHNN, CDR2 SYGVQD (reference sequence). CDR3 amino acids: CASRGEGNTEAFF. In nucleotides, the CDR3 is TGCGCCAGCAGAGGGGAGGGGAACACTGAAGCTTTCTTT.

The V gene is TRBV2, the J gene TRBJ1-1; D is perhaps TRBD1 (5 bases). The CDR3 has 14 amino acids. Germline CDR1 is SNHLY and CDR2 is FYNNEI. The V end was cut by 6 bases, the J end by 3 bases, with 14 bases between. The CDR3 region has the DNA TGTGCCAGCAGGGGGGACGCATCGGACACTGAAGCTTTCTTT. Translating it yields CASRGDASDTEAFF.

This clonotype has more than one count but fewer than ten. The chain carries TRBV12-3 or TRBV12-4 and TRBJ2-4, with D hard to call. The CDR3 covers 13 residues. Between the trimmed V and J ends, which lost 3 bases and 13 bases, there was a span of 16 bases. The CDR3 sequence: CASSLLTYNEQYF. CDR3 DNA sequence: TGTGCCAGCAGTTTGCTCACGTACAATGAGCAGTACTTC.